A single TCR beta chain is shown here with its context. Its antigen is still unknown. Researchers defined stable Graves' hyperthyroidism as no ophthalmopathy progression within 18 months. The study excluded patients with uncontrolled infection, other autoimmune disease, pregnancy or lactation. This specimen comes from a study of T cells in Graves' hyperthyroidism and ophthalmopathy. From RNA transcripts, TCR beta CDR3 regions were amplified. During a first-round RT-PCR of the TCR CDR3, the HTBI primer set was used. From the multiplex PCR reads, TCRdb called clonotypes with MiXCR, one entry per CDR3 protein. The sample shows about 98,000 distinct CDR3 sequences, 40% of them seen only once. Study results and caveats: Classification by a 13 V-J model distinguished ophthalmopathy from stable hyperthyroidism. Blood also carried most thyroid clonotypes expanded above 0.001.

Germline V gene data show CDR1 as SGHRS and CDR2 as YFSETQ. This CDR3 comprises 17 residues. V lost 0 bases to trimming and J lost 3 bases; unmatched junction nucleotides: 10. The receptor was isolated from a woman aged 30 to 39 with Graves' hyperthyroidism. The gene calls are TRBV5-1 and TRBJ2-7, with 9 bases aligning to TRBD1. The sequenced material came from peripheral blood or thyroid tissue (not recorded which). This chain's CDR3 is CASSLEAGTGRHYEQYF. CDR3 bases: TGCGCCAGCAGCTTGGAGGCCGGGACAGGGAGGCACTACGAGCAGTACTTC.